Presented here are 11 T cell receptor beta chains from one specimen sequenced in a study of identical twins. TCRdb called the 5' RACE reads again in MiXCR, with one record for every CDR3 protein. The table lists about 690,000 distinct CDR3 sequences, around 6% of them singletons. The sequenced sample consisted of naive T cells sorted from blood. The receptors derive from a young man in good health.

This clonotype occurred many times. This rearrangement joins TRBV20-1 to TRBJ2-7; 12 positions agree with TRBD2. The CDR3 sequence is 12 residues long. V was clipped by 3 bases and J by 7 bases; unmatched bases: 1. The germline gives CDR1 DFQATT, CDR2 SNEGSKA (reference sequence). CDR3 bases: TGCAGTGCTAGTGGACTAGCGGGAGAGCAGTACTTC. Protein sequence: CSASGLAGEQYF.

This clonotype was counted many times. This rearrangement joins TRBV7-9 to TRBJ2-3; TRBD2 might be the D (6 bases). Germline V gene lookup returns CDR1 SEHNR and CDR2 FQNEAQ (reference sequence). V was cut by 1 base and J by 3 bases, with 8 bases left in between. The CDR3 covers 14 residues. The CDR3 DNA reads TGTGCCAGCAGCTTAGTACTAGCAACAGATACGCAGTATTTT. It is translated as CASSLVLATDTQYF.

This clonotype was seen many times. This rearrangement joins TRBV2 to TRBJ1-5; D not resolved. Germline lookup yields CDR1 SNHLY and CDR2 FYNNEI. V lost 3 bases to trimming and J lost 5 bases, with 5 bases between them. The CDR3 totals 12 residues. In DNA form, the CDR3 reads TGTGCCAGCAGTGATTACGATCAGCCCCAGCATTTT. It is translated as CASSDYDQPQHF.

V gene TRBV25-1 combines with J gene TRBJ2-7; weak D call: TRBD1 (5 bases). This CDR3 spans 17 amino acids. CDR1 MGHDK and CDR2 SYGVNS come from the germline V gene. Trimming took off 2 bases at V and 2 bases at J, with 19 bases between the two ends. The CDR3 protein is CASSEPLPQGQTYEQYV. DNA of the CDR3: TGTGCCAGCAGTGAACCCCTCCCCCAGGGTCAAACCTACGAGCAGTACGTC.

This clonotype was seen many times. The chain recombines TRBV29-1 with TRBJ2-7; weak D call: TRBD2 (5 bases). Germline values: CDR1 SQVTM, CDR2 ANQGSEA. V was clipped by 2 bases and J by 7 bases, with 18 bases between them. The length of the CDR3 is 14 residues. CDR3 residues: CSVENSLSGGEQYF. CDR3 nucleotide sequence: TGCAGCGTTGAAAATTCTCTCAGCGGTGGGGAGCAGTACTTC.

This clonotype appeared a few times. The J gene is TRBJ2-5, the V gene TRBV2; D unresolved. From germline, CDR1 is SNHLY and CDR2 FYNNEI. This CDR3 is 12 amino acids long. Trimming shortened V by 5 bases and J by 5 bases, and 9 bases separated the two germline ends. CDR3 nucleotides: TGTGCCAGCAGTCGGACCAAGGAGACCCAGTACTTC. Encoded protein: CASSRTKETQYF.

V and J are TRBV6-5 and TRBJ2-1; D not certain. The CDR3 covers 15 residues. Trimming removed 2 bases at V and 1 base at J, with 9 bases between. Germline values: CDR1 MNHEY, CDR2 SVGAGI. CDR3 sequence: CASSYGSLSYNEQFF. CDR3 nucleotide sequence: TGTGCCAGCAGTTACGGAAGTTTGTCCTACAATGAGCAGTTCTTC.

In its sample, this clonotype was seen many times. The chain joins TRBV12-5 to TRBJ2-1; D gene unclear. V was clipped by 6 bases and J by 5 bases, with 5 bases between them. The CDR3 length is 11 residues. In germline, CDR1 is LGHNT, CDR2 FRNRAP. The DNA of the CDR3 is TGTGCTAGTGGCCTGAACAATGAGCAGTTCTTC. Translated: CASGLNNEQFF.

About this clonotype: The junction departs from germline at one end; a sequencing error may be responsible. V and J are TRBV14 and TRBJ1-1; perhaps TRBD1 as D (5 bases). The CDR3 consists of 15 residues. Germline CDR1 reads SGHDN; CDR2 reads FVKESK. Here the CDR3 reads CASSLPGALNAEAFF. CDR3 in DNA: TGTGCCAGCAGCCTACCTGGGGCCTTGAACGCTGAAGCTTTCTTT. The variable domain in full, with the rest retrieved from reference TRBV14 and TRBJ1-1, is EAGVTQFPSHSVIEKGQTVTLRCDPISGHDNLYWYRRVMGKEIKFLLHFVKESKQDESGMPNNRFLAERTGGTYSTLKVQPAELEDSGVYFCASSLPGALNAEAFFGQGTRLTVV.

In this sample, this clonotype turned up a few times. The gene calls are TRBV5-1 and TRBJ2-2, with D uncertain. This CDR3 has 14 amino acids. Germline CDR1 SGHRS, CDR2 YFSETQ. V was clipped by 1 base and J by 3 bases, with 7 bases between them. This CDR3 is CASSLTWDTGELFF. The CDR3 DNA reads TGCGCCAGCAGCTTGACATGGGACACCGGGGAGCTGTTTTTT.

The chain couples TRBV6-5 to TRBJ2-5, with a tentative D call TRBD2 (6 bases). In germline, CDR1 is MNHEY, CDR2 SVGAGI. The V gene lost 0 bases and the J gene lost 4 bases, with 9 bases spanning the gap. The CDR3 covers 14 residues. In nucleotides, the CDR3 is TGTGCCAGCAGTTACTCCCAGGAGGGAGAGACCCAGTACTTC. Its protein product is CASSYSQEGETQYF.